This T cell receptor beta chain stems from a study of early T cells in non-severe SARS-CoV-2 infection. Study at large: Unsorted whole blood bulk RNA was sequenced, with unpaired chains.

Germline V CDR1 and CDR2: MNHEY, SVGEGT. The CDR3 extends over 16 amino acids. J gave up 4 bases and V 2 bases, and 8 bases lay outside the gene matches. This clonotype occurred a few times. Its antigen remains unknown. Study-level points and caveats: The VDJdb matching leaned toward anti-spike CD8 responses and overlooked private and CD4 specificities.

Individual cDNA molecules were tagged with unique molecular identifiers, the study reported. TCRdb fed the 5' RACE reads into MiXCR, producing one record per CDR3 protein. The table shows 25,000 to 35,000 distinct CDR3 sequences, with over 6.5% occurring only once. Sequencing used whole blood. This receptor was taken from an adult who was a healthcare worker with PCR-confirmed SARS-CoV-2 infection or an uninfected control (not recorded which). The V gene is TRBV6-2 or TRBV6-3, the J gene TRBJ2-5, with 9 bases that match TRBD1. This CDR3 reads CASSYQDRGFGETQYF. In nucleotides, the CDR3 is TGTGCCAGCAGTTACCAGGACAGGGGATTCGGAGAGACCCAGTACTTC.